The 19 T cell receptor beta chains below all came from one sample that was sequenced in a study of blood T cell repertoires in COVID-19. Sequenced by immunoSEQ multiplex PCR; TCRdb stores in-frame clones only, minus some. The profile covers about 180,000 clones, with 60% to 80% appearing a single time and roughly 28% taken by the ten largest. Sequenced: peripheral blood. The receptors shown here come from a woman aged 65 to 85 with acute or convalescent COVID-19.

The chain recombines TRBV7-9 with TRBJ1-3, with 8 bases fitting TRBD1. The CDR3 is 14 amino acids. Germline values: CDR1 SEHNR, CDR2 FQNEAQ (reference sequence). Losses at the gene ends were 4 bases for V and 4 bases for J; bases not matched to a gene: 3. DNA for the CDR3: TGTGCCAGCAGCTCAGGGGGCACCGGAAACACCATATATTTT. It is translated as CASSSGGTGNTIYF.

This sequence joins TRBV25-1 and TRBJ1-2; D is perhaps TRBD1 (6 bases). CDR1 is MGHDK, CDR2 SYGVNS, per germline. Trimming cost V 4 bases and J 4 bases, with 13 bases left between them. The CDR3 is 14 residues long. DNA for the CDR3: TGTGCCAGCAGTGGGGCAGGGGACGTCTATGGCTACACCTTC. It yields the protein CASSGAGDVYGYTF.

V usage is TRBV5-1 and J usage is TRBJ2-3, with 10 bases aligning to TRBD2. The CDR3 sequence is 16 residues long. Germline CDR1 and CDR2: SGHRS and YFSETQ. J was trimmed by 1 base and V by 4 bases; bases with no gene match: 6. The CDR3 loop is CASSNILAGGTDTQYF. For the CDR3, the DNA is TGCGCCAGCAGCAATATTCTAGCGGGGGGCACAGATACGCAGTATTTT.

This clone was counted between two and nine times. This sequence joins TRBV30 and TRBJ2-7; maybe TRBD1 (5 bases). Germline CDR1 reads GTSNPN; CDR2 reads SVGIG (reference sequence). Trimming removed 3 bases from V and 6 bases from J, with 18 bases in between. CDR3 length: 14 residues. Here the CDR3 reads CAWRGQGSMSEQYF. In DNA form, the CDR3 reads TGTGCCTGGAGGGGTCAGGGTAGCATGAGCGAGCAGTACTTC.

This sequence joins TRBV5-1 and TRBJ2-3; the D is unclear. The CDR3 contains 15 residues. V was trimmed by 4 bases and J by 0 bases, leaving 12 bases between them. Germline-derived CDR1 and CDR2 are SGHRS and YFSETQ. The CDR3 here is CASSLPPSSTDTQYF. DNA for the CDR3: TGCGCCAGCAGCCTACCGCCCTCTAGCACAGATACGCAGTATTTT.

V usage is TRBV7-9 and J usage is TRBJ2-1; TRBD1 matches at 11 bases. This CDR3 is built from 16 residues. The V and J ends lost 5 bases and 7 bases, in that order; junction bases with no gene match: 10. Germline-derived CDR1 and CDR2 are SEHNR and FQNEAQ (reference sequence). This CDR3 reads CASSALPGQGGNEQFF. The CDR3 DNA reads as TGTGCCAGCAGCGCGCTCCCGGGACAGGGGGGTAATGAGCAGTTCTTC.

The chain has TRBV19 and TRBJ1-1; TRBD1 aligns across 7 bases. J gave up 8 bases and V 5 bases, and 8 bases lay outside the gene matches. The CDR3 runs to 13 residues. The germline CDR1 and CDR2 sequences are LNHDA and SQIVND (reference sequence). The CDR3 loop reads CASSVRGVSEAFF. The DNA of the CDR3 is TGTGCCAGTAGTGTCAGGGGGGTCTCGGAAGCTTTCTTT.

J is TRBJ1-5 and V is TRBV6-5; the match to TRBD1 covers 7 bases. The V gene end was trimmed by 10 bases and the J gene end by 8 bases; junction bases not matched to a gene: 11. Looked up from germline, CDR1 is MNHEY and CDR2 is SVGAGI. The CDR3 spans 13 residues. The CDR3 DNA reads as TGTGCCACTGCGCCAGGGGGAGCGGAGCCCCAGCATTTT. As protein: CATAPGGAEPQHF.

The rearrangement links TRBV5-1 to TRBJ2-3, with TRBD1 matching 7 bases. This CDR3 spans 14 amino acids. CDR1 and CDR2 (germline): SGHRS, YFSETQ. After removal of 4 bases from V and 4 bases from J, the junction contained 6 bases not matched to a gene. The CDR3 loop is CASSPGQDADTQYF. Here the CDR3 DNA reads TGCGCCAGCAGCCCCGGACAGGATGCAGATACGCAGTATTTT. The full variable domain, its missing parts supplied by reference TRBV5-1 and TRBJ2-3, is KAGVTQTPRYLIKTRGQQVTLSCSPISGHRSVSWYQQTPGQGLQFLFEYFSETQRNKGNFPGRFSGRQFSNSRSEMNVSTLELGDSALYLCASSPGQDADTQYFGPGTRLTVL.

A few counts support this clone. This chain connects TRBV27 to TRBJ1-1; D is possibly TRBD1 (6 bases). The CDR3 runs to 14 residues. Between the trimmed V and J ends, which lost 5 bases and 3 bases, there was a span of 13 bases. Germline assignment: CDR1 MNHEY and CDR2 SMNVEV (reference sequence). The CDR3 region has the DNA TGTGCCAGCAGTCCCAGGGGCGGATACACTGAAGCTTTCTTT. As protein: CASSPRGGYTEAFF.

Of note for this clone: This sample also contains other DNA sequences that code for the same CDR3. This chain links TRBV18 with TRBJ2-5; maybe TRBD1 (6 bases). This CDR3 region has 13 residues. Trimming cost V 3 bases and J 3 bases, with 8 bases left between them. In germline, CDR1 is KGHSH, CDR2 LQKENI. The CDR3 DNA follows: TGTGCCAGCTCACCTCGGACAGAAGAGACCCAGTACTTC. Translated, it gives CASSPRTEETQYF.

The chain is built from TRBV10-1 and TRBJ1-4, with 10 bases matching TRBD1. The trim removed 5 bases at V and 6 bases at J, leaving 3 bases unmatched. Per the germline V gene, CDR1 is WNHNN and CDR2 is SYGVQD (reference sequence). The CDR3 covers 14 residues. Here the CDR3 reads CASSRGTGDEKLFF. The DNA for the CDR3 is TGCGCCAGCAGTCGCGGGACAGGGGATGAAAAACTGTTTTTT.

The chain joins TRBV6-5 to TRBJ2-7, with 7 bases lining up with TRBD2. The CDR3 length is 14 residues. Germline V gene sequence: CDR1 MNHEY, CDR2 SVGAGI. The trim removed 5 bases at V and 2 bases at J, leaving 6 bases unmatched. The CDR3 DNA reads TGTGCCAGCAGTCGGAGCGGGGAGGCCTACGAGCAGTACTTC. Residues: CASSRSGEAYEQYF.

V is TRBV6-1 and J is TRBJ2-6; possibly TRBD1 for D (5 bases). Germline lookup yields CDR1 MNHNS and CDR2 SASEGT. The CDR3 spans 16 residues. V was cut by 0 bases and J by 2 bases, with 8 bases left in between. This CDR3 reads CASSEAGVPGANVLTF. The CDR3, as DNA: TGTGCCAGCAGTGAAGCAGGGGTTCCTGGGGCCAACGTCCTGACTTTC.

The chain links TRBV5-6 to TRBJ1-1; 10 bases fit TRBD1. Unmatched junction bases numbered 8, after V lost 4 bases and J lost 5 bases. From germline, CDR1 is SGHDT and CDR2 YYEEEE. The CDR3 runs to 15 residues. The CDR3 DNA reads TGTGCCAGCAGCATAGCTTGGACAGGGGGAACTGAAGCTTTCTTT. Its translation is CASSIAWTGGTEAFF.

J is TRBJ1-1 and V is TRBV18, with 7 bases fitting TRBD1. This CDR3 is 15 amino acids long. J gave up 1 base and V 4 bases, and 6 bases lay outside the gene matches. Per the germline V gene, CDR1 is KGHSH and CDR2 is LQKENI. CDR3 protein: CASSLQGSGNTEAFF. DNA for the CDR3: TGTGCCAGCTCACTACAGGGGTCCGGGAACACTGAAGCTTTCTTT.

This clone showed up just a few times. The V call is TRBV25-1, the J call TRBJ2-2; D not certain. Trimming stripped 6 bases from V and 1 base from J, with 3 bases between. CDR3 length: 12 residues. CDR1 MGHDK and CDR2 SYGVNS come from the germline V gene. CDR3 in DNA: TGTGCCAGCAGACAGAACACCGGGGAGCTGTTTTTT. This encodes CASRQNTGELFF.

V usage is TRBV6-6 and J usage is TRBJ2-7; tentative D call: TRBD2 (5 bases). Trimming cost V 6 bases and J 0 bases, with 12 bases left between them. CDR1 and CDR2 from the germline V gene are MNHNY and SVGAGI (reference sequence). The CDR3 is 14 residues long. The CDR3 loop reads CASRPVGSSYEQYF. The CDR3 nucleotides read TGTGCCAGCAGACCGGTTGGGAGCTCCTACGAGCAGTACTTC.

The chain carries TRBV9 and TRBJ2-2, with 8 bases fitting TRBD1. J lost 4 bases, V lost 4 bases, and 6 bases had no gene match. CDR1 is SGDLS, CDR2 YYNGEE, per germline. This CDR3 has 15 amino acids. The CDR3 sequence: CASSLPTGVTGELFF. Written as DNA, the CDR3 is TGTGCCAGCAGCTTACCGACAGGGGTCACCGGGGAGCTGTTTTTT.